This T cell receptor (beta chain) was profiled in a study of CD8+CD57+ T cells in acquired aplastic anemia. The CDR3 consists of 14 residues. The V and J ends lost 5 bases and 3 bases, in that order; junction bases with no gene match: 6. Per germline, CDR1 SEHNR and CDR2 FQNEAQ (reference sequence). TCR beta VDJ and CDR3 profiles were obtained from a genomic DNA template. MiXCR, applied by TCRdb to the reads, yields one record per CDR3 protein. The sample lists around 180,000 distinct CDR3 sequences, around 60% occurring once. The clonotype originates from a human donor in good health. Sequencing was performed on sorted CD4+, CD8+, or CD8+CD57+ T cells (not recorded which) from PBMCs. The chain employs TRBV7-9 and TRBJ2-5, with 7 bases aligning to TRBD1. CDR3 residues: CASSTPGTEETQYF. The CDR3 nucleotides are TGTGCCAGCAGCACCCCCGGGACAGAAGAGACCCAGTACTTC.